This TCR beta chain was identified during a study of blood T cell repertoires in COVID-19. Study context: Researchers got acute and convalescent COVID-19 samples from the United States, Italy and Spain.

V was clipped by 6 bases and J by 6 bases; unmatched bases: 10. CDR1 MNHEY and CDR2 SVGAGI come from the germline V gene. The length of the CDR3 is 15 residues. Here immunoSEQ multiplex PCR was the method, and the copy in TCRdb shows in-frame clones only, minus some. The sample lists roughly 150,000 clones; around 84% were seen once. This sequence was found in a woman of 80 years or more with COVID-19, enrolled during active disease. Material for sequencing was peripheral blood. The chain uses TRBV6-5 and TRBJ2-1; TRBD1 matches at 8 bases. DNA for the CDR3: TGTGCCAGCAGGGCAGGACAGGGAGGCCTCAATGAGCAGTTCTTC. Protein product: CASRAGQGGLNEQFF.